The rows below give T cell receptor beta chains drawn from one sample of a study of sequential checkpoint blockade in melanoma. The protocol was immunoSEQ multiplex PCR, while the TCRdb copy is restricted to in-frame clones and leaves out a portion. Of about 21,000 clones listed, 65% to 85% are singletons. Source: CD8+ T cells sorted from blood (inferred from file names), taken from a patient given nivolumab and ipilimumab in sequence. The receptors stem from a human donor with melanoma. Each CDR3 is given with its conserved first and last residue. A D gene is named only where the DNA matches it firmly. Expanded clones are given a class, and other clones once, few, many or no size at all.

v_call	j_call	d_call	clone_size	cdr3_nt	cdr3_aa
TRBV4-3	TRBJ2-6	.	.	TGCGCCAGCAGCCAAGATAGACATGGGCACTCTGGGGCCAACGTCCTGACTTTC	CASSQDRHGHSGANVLTF
TRBV29-1	TRBJ2-5	TRBD2	.	TGCAGCGTTATGGTTTGGGGGATAGGGACTAGCGGGCTCCAAGAGACCCAGTACTTC	CSVMVWGIGTSGLQETQYF
TRBV11-2	TRBJ2-2	TRBD2	.	TGTGCCAGCAGCTTAGACGGACTAGCGGGAACCGGGGAGCTGTTTTTT	CASSLDGLAGTGELFF
TRBV10-3	TRBJ1-1	TRBD1	.	TGTGCCTCTTGCCCGGACAGGGGGCTTTCAGCTTTCTTT	CASCPDRGLSAFF
TRBV5-1	TRBJ1-1	TRBD1	.	TGCGCCAGCAGCCCCTGGACAGGGACTGAAGCTTTCTTT	CASSPWTGTEAFF
TRBV21-1	TRBJ1-2	.	.	TGTGCCAGCAGCAAAGATGGGACAGGGGTTTGCGGCTACACCTTC	CASSKDGTGVCGYTF
TRBV19	TRBJ1-1	.	.	TGTGCCAGTACGGGTCGTGATCCCCCTGAAGCTTTCTTT	CASTGRDPPEAFF
TRBV6-6	TRBJ1-5	TRBD1	.	TGTGCCAGCAGTTACCCCCAGGGGGATTTCAATCAGCCCCAGCATTTT	CASSYPQGDFNQPQHF
TRBV7-9	TRBJ2-7	.	.	TGTGCCAGCAGCGCTAGGAGCCCCAGCGGGCCCTTCCCCTACGAGCAGTACTTC	CASSARSPSGPFPYEQYF
TRBV5-6	TRBJ2-5	.	.	TGTGCCAGCAGCTTTACTCTAGTAGCAGAGACCCAGTACTTC	CASSFTLVAETQYF
TRBV9	TRBJ2-3	.	.	TGTGCCAGCAGCGTAGTTATCACAGATACGCAGTATTTT	CASSVVITDTQYF
TRBV28	TRBJ1-2	TRBD1	once	TGTGCCAGCAAATCGGGACAGCTAATTAACTATGGCTACACCTTC	CASKSGQLINYGYTF
TRBV7-3	TRBJ1-1	.	.	TGTGCCAGCAGCTCCGGGGGGGGCTGGAGCACTGAAGCTTTCTTT	CASSSGGGWSTEAFF
TRBV28	TRBJ2-7	.	.	TGTGCCAGCAGTTTTATCGACTCTTCCTACGAGCAGTACTTC	CASSFIDSSYEQYF
TRBV5-1	TRBJ2-1	.	.	TGCGCCAGCAGCGAATGGACTGGCAATGAGCAGTTCTTC	CASSEWTGNEQFF
TRBV6-5	TRBJ2-7	TRBD2	once	TGTGCCAGCAGTCCCTGGACTAGCGGGACGGGAGAGCAGTACTTC	CASSPWTSGTGEQYF
TRBV10-3	TRBJ2-3	TRBD2	.	TGTGCCATCAGTGAGAGGCGGGGGTTCACAGATACGCAGTATTTT	CAISERRGFTDTQYF
TRBV4-3	TRBJ2-7	.	few	TGCGCCAGCAGCCCCGGGACATACTCCTACGAGCAGTACTTC	CASSPGTYSYEQYF
TRBV11-2	TRBJ2-6	.	.	TGTGCCAGCAGCTTAGGACCAGGGACTGGGGCCAACGTCCTGACTTTC	CASSLGPGTGANVLTF
TRBV27	TRBJ2-7	TRBD1	.	TGTGCCAGCAGTTTAACGGGACAGGGCTCCTACGAGCAGTACTTC	CASSLTGQGSYEQYF
TRBV4-3	TRBJ2-7	.	few	TGCGCCAGCAGCCAGCTACTAGGATCCTACGAGCAGTACTTC	CASSQLLGSYEQYF
TRBV19	TRBJ2-3	.	.	TGTGCCAGTACGGGATGGGGCACAGATACGCAGTATTTT	CASTGWGTDTQYF
TRBV11-2	TRBJ1-1	.	few	TGTGCCAGCAGCTTTAACAGGGTGACTTTCTTT	CASSFNRVTFF
TRBV6-9	TRBJ1-4	.	.	TGTGCCAGCAGTCCCGGGTGGCCTAATGAAAAACTGTTTTTT	CASSPGWPNEKLFF
TRBV19	TRBJ2-7	.	.	TGTGCCAGTAGTTATCCCACGGGGTACGAGCAGTACTTC	CASSYPTGYEQYF
TRBV2	TRBJ2-1	TRBD1	once	TGTGCCAGCAGGGAAGGGACAGGGCCCAATGAGCAGTTCTTC	CASREGTGPNEQFF
TRBV14	TRBJ2-7	TRBD1	.	TGTGCCAGCACCTCGACAGGGGTCTACGAGCAGTACTTC	CASTSTGVYEQYF
TRBV4-2	TRBJ2-5	TRBD2	.	TGTGCCAGCAGCCCCGGACTAGTGGGGGGACAAGAGACCCAGTACTTC	CASSPGLVGGQETQYF
TRBV7-6	TRBJ2-6	TRBD1	.	TGTGCCAGCAGCTCCCCCCGGGACAGGCCTTCCTCTGGGGCCAACGTCCTGACTTTC	CASSSPRDRPSSGANVLTF
TRBV9	TRBJ2-2	TRBD1	.	TGTGCCAGCAGCGGAAGACAGGGGTCTCACGGGGAGCTGTTTTTT	CASSGRQGSHGELFF
TRBV5-4	TRBJ2-7	.	.	TGTGCCAGCAGCTTTGACAGCTACGAGCAGTACTTC	CASSFDSYEQYF